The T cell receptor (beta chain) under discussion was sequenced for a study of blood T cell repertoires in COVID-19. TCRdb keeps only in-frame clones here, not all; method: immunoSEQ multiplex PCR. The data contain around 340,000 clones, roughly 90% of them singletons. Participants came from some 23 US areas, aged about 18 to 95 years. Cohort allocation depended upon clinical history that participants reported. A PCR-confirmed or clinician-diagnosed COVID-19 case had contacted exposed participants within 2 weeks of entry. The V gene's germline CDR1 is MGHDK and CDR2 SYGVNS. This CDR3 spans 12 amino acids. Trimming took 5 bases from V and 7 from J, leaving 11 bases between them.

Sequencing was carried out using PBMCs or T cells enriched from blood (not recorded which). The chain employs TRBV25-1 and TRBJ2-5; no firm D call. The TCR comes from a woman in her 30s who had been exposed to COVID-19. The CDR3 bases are TGTGCCAGCAGTCACCCCCACGGGACCCAGTACTTC. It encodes CASSHPHGTQYF.